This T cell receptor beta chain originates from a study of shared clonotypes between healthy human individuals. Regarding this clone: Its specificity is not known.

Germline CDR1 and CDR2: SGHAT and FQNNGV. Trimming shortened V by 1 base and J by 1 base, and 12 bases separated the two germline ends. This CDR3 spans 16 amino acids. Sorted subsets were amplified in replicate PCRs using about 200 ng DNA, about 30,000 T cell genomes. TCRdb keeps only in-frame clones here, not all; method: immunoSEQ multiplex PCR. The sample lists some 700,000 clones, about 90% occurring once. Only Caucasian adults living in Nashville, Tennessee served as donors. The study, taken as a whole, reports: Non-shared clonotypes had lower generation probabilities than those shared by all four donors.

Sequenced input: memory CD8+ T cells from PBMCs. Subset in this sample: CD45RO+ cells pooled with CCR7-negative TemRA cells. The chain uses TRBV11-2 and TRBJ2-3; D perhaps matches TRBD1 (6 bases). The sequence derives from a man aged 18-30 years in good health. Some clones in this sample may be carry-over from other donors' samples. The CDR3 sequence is CASSLGGDTRTDTQYF. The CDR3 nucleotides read TGTGCCAGCAGCTTAGGTGGGGACACTCGCACAGATACGCAGTATTTT. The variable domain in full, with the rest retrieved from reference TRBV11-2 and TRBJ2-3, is EAGVAQSPRYKIIEKRQSVAFWCNPISGHATLYWYQQILGQGPKLLIQFQNNGVVDDSQLPKDRFSAERLKGVDSTLKIQPAKLEDSAVYLCASSLGGDTRTDTQYFGPGTRLTVL.